These 27 T cell receptor beta chains were all obtained from the same sample, sequenced in a study. TCRdb ran MiXCR on the RT-PCR reads and lists one entry per CDR3 protein. The table records about 680,000 distinct CDR3 sequences, approximately 15% of them present only once. Sequenced material: memory CD4+ T cells from blood. Receptors were obtained from a female donor in good health, serving as a healthy control.

This clonotype was observed a few times. The chain links TRBV5-6 to TRBJ2-2; TRBD2 is a possible D gene (6 bases). Trimming removed 3 bases at V and 1 base at J, with 7 bases between. This CDR3 has 14 amino acids. The germline V gene has CDR1 SGHDT and CDR2 YYEEEE. The CDR3 loop is CASSWGVNTGELFF. As DNA, the CDR3 is TGTGCCAGCAGCTGGGGGGTGAACACCGGGGAGCTGTTTTTT.

This clonotype was detected a few times. The genes are TRBV4-2 and TRBJ1-3, with D possibly being TRBD1 (6 bases). Germline V CDR1 and CDR2: LGHNA, YNFKEQ. The V gene lost 0 bases and the J gene lost 0 bases, with 15 bases spanning the gap. This CDR3 has 18 amino acids. CDR3 in amino acids: CASSQDAGAGTSGNTIYF. CDR3 DNA: TGTGCCAGCAGCCAAGACGCAGGGGCAGGAACCTCTGGAAACACCATATATTTT.

V is TRBV20-1 and J is TRBJ2-7; 11 bases line up with TRBD2. The length of the CDR3 is 14 residues. J was trimmed by 7 bases and V by 1 base; bases with no gene match: 6. Germline loops: CDR1 DFQATT, CDR2 SNEGSKA (reference sequence). In DNA form, the CDR3 reads TGCAGTGCTAGAGTACTAGCGGGAGTATGGGAGCAGTACTTC. Amino acid sequence: CSARVLAGVWEQYF.

V and J are TRBV5-5 and TRBJ2-5, with 9 nucleotides matching TRBD2. This CDR3 has 14 residues. J lost 4 bases, V lost 2 bases, and 3 bases had no gene match. Germline loops: CDR1 SGHKS, CDR2 YYEKEE (reference sequence). CDR3 residues: CASSFLAGAETQYF. CDR3 coding DNA: TGTGCCAGCAGCTTCTTAGCGGGAGCAGAGACCCAGTACTTC.

This clonotype has a handful of counts. The V call is TRBV5-6, the J call TRBJ2-1, with TRBD1 matching over 9 bases. Looked up from germline, CDR1 is SGHDT and CDR2 is YYEEEE. This CDR3 has 12 residues. The trim removed 3 bases at V and 16 bases at J, leaving 8 bases unmatched. CDR3 DNA sequence: TGTGCCAGCAGCTCCGCCGGGACAGGGTTCTTCTTC. It encodes CASSSAGTGFFF.

This rearrangement joins TRBV20-1 to TRBJ1-1, with TRBD1 matching over 9 bases. Germline V gene lookup returns CDR1 DFQATT and CDR2 SNEGSKA (reference sequence). The junction had 5 bases not matched to a gene; V was cut back by 6 bases and J by 3 bases. The CDR3 covers 13 residues. The CDR3 DNA follows: TGCAGTGCACGGAGGACAGGGGACACTGAAGCTTTCTTT. Translation gives CSARRTGDTEAFF.

This clonotype was detected a few times. The V gene is TRBV20-1, the J gene TRBJ1-1, with a tentative D call TRBD1 (6 bases). Germline lookup yields CDR1 DFQATT and CDR2 SNEGSKA (reference sequence). Trimming left V 8 bases short and J 1 base short, with 17 bases between. This CDR3 contains 14 residues. Here the CDR3 DNA reads TGCAGTCCCAGTCCCGGGACAACGAACACTGAAGCTTTCTTT. Encoded protein: CSPSPGTTNTEAFF.

The J gene is TRBJ2-1, the V gene TRBV6-1, with D possibly TRBD2 on 6 matching bases. The germline V and J ends were trimmed by 2 bases and 9 bases, with 11 bases remaining between them. Germline lookup yields CDR1 MNHNS and CDR2 SASEGT. The CDR3 runs to 13 residues. The DNA of the CDR3 is TGTGCCAGCAGTGAACAGGAGGGCGGTGAGCAGTTCTTC. It encodes CASSEQEGGEQFF.

For this clonotype: A single base separates this from a much larger clone, so it may be a read error. The chain uses TRBV20-1 and TRBJ2-5, with 7 bases that match TRBD2. J lost 3 bases, V lost 5 bases, and 6 bases had no gene match. The CDR3 totals 13 residues. Germline values: CDR1 DFQATT, CDR2 SNEGSKA (reference sequence). The CDR3 sequence is CSAPGTTKETQYF. The CDR3 nucleotides are TGCAGTGCTCCCGGGACTACCAAAGAGACCCAGTACTTC.

This clonotype was seen only a few times. The genes are TRBV5-5 and TRBJ2-5, with 11 bases fitting TRBD2. V lost 3 bases to trimming and J lost 5 bases; unmatched junction nucleotides: 12. Germline-derived CDR1 and CDR2 are SGHKS and YYEKEE (reference sequence). This CDR3 has 17 residues. CDR3 DNA: TGTGCCAGCAGCTGGGGCGGGCTAGCGGGGGGCGAGGAGACCCAGTACTTC. This sequence encodes CASSWGGLAGGEETQYF.

V gene TRBV15 combines with J gene TRBJ1-4; no firm D call. This CDR3 is built from 15 residues. Per the germline V gene, CDR1 is LNHNV and CDR2 is YYDKDF (reference sequence). The germline V and J ends were trimmed by 4 bases and 5 bases, with 14 bases remaining between them. CDR3 in amino acids: CATSTGVGKNEKLFF. Written as DNA, the CDR3 is TGTGCCACCAGCACTGGCGTGGGCAAAAATGAAAAACTGTTTTTT.

This chain connects TRBV7-2 to TRBJ2-1; D could derive from TRBD1 or TRBD2 (6 bases each). The CDR3 consists of 13 residues. The germline V gene encodes CDR1 SGHTA and CDR2 FQGNSA. V lost 8 bases, J lost 6 bases, and 14 bases lay in between. CDR3 sequence (DNA): TGTGCCAGCGCTAGGGGGGTTAGCAATGAGCAGTTCTTC. Amino acids: CASARGVSNEQFF.

The chain is built from TRBV3-1 and TRBJ2-4; 7 bases are a match to TRBD2. Germline V gene data show CDR1 as LGHDT and CDR2 as YNNKEL (reference sequence). The junction had 3 bases not matched to a gene; V was cut back by 4 bases and J by 9 bases. The CDR3 spans 12 residues. The CDR3 region is CASSPRTSIQYF. CDR3 coding DNA: TGTGCCAGCAGCCCTAGGACTAGCATTCAGTACTTC.

This clonotype has only a few counts. The V and J genes are TRBV5-1 and TRBJ2-3; D tentatively fits TRBD1 or TRBD2 (5 bases each). The length of the CDR3 is 13 residues. Trimming shortened V by 6 bases and J by 8 bases, and 16 bases separated the two germline ends. The germline CDR1 and CDR2 sequences are SGHRS and YFSETQ. CDR3 sequence (DNA): TGCGCCAGCATCCGTCCCGGGACCTCTACGCAGTATTTT. This sequence encodes CASIRPGTSTQYF.

This chain connects TRBV11-3 to TRBJ2-1; TRBD1 agrees at 7 bases. This CDR3 is built from 15 residues. The germline gives CDR1 SGHNT, CDR2 YENEEA. Losses at the gene ends were 5 bases for V and 4 bases for J; bases not matched to a gene: 8. CDR3 nucleotides: TGTGCCAGCAGCCCAGATGGACAGGTATACAATGAGCAGTTCTTC. Translated: CASSPDGQVYNEQFF. Full variable domain (remainder filled in from reference TRBV11-3 and TRBJ2-1): EAGVVQSPRYKIIEKKQPVAFWCNPISGHNTLYWYLQNLGQGPELLIRYENEEAVDDSQLPKDRFSAERLKGVDSTLKIQPAELGDSAVYLCASSPDGQVYNEQFFGPGTRLTVL.

This clonotype was seen many times. The rearrangement links TRBV29-1 to TRBJ2-7; 7 bases align to TRBD1. The CDR3 totals 13 residues. With 6 bases clipped from V and 4 bases from J, the junction kept 9 bases outside the gene matches. Germline V lookup: CDR1 SQVTM, CDR2 ANQGSEA. The CDR3 region is CSVALTGLYEQYF. In DNA, the CDR3 is TGCAGCGTGGCGCTGACAGGGCTGTACGAGCAGTACTTC.

This clonotype has more than one count but fewer than ten. This sequence joins TRBV11-3 and TRBJ2-5, with 7 bases matching TRBD1. This CDR3 spans 16 amino acids. J gave up 4 bases and V 3 bases, and 11 bases lay outside the gene matches. In germline, CDR1 is SGHNT, CDR2 YENEEA. The CDR3 protein is CASSFTINRGGETQYF. The CDR3 DNA sequence: TGTGCCAGCAGCTTCACCATTAACAGGGGCGGAGAGACCCAGTACTTC.

This sequence joins TRBV7-2 and TRBJ2-1, with 8 bases that match TRBD1. J gave up 9 bases and V 8 bases, and 6 bases lay outside the gene matches. Germline V gene sequence: CDR1 SGHTA, CDR2 FQGNSA. The CDR3 loop spans 12 amino acids. The CDR3 sequence: CASFAQGAEQFF. CDR3 coding DNA: TGTGCCAGCTTTGCCCAGGGGGCTGAGCAGTTCTTC.

In its sample, this clonotype was seen many times. The germline gene is not matched at one end of the junction; a read error may be the cause. This chain links TRBV12-3 or TRBV12-4 with TRBJ2-7; D gene ambiguous. The CDR3 contains 11 residues. CDR3 loop: CASSHSHEQYF. In DNA form, the CDR3 reads TGTGCCAGCAGTCACTCCCACGAGCAGTACTTC.

This clonotype was observed a few times. The chain carries TRBV12-3 or TRBV12-4 and TRBJ1-4; D unresolved. This CDR3 is built from 14 residues. Trimming took 8 bases from V and 8 from J, leaving 18 bases between them. The CDR3 nucleotides read TGTGCCAGCTCCCTCGGACCCCTGGGGGAAAAACTGTTTTTT. It translates to CASSLGPLGEKLFF.

The table lists this clonotype with a few counts. The CDR3 DNA is TGTGCCAGCAGCTCTCAGAGGGCTGGGTCTGGGGCCAACGTCCTGACTTTC. It is translated as CASSSQRAGSGANVLTF. This chain links TRBV7-3 with TRBJ2-6; D may be TRBD2 (5 bases). The CDR3 is 17 residues long. V dropped 4 bases and J dropped 1 base, with 14 bases sitting between them. The germline V gene has CDR1 SGHTA and CDR2 FQGTGA.

This clonotype was seen many times. The chain uses TRBV5-4 and TRBJ1-1; 11 positions agree with TRBD1. The CDR3 is made up of 16 amino acids. The germline CDR1 and CDR2 sequences are SGHNT and YYREEE (reference sequence). The V and J ends lost 4 bases and 0 bases, in that order; junction bases with no gene match: 5. The CDR3 DNA sequence: TGTGCCAGCAGCACCCGGACAGGGGGCCTGAACACTGAAGCTTTCTTT. Translated, it gives CASSTRTGGLNTEAFF.

The genes are TRBV28 and TRBJ1-2; the match to TRBD1 covers 9 bases. V was pared by 4 bases and J by 6 bases, with 9 bases of the junction left unmatched. This CDR3 is 15 amino acids long. Germline V gene lookup returns CDR1 MDHEN and CDR2 SYDVKM. The CDR3 region has the DNA TGTGCCAGCAGTTCCCTGGGACAGGGAGAGGATGGCTACACCTTC. Translating it yields CASSSLGQGEDGYTF.

This clonotype was detected only a few times. The CDR3 sequence is CASSARVDSDNSPLHF. CDR3 nucleotides: TGTGCCAGCAGCGCGAGGGTAGACAGCGACAATTCACCCCTCCACTTT. The chain couples TRBV9 to TRBJ1-6; D is possibly TRBD1 (5 bases). The V and J ends lost 3 bases and 7 bases respectively, with 17 bases between them. The germline CDR1 and CDR2 sequences are SGDLS and YYNGEE. The CDR3 is made up of 16 amino acids.

This clonotype showed up many times. V and J are TRBV20-1 and TRBJ2-5, with 9 nucleotides matching TRBD1. The germline gives CDR1 DFQATT, CDR2 SNEGSKA (reference sequence). CDR3 length: 14 amino acids. The ends lost 3 bases at V and 2 bases at J; junction bases unmatched: 4. In nucleotides, the CDR3 is TGCAGTGCTAGCGGACAGGGGAAACAAGAGACCCAGTACTTC. It specifies CSASGQGKQETQYF.

This clonotype was observed a handful of times. V is TRBV30 and J is TRBJ2-1; 8 nucleotides align to TRBD1. This CDR3 contains 15 residues. Germline-derived CDR1 and CDR2 are GTSNPN and SVGIG (reference sequence). Trimming cost V 2 bases and J 2 bases; bases outside gene matches: 5. The CDR3 reads CAWSPGQGTYNEQFF. The CDR3, as DNA: TGTGCCTGGAGTCCCGGACAGGGCACCTACAATGAGCAGTTCTTC.

This clonotype was counted once. The rearrangement uses TRBV14 and TRBJ2-5; D assignment may be TRBD1 or TRBD2 (5 bases each). CDR3 length equals 16 residues. V was trimmed by 5 bases and J by 5 bases, leaving 21 bases between them. The germline CDR1 and CDR2 sequences are SGHDN and FVKESK. The DNA for the CDR3 is TGTGCCAGCAGCTCCTTTGGGGGAAGGCGGGTCGAGACCCAGTACTTC. Translated, it gives CASSSFGGRRVETQYF. Complete variable domain (other parts from reference TRBV14 and TRBJ2-5): EAGVTQFPSHSVIEKGQTVTLRCDPISGHDNLYWYRRVMGKEIKFLLHFVKESKQDESGMPNNRFLAERTGGTYSTLKVQPAELEDSGVYFCASSSFGGRRVETQYFGPGTRLLVL.